This TCR beta chain stems from a study of cytomegalovirus exposure and HLA in healthy donors. The study's findings and limits: Analysis performed later found 16,951 TCR beta sequences associated with HLA alleles at 0.05 false discovery rate. The authors judged a highly shared variant cluster likely a sequencing artifact.

CDR3 size: 16 residues. From germline, CDR1 is MDHEN and CDR2 SYDVKM. After removal of 5 bases from V and 2 bases from J, the junction contained 10 bases not matched to a gene. Vbeta (60) and Jbeta (13) primers were used in the PCR. TCRdb's table, derived via immunoSEQ multiplex PCR, lists solely in-frame clones and lacks some. This sample has 100,000 to 150,000 clones, with more than 60% found just once. Points on this clone: Its antigen is not known.

The receptor was derived from a woman aged 40 to 55 in good health and CMV-seronegative. Sequences were obtained from PBMCs. The V gene is TRBV28, the J gene TRBJ2-5; 8 nucleotides align to TRBD2. Here the CDR3 DNA reads TGTGCCAGCAGTCTGGCGAGCGGGAGCCCTCAAGAGACCCAGTACTTC. Protein sequence: CASSLASGSPQETQYF.